The 22 T cell receptor beta chains presented below share a single source sample, sequenced in a study of blood T cell repertoires in COVID-19. Measured with immunoSEQ multiplex PCR; TCRdb has only the in-frame clones, and not every one. The sample records some 290,000 clones, nearly 90% being singletons. The sample was peripheral blood. The receptors here all came from a woman aged 40 to 50 with COVID-19, enrolled during active disease.

This clone was seen once. This same CDR3 is encoded by further DNA sequences in the sample. The rearrangement links TRBV7-9 to TRBJ1-5; 9 bases match TRBD1. This CDR3 is built from 15 residues. CDR1 and CDR2 (germline): SEHNR, FQNEAQ (reference sequence). Trimming cost V 1 base and J 4 bases; bases outside gene matches: 2. The CDR3 reads CASSLGGQGNQPQHF. The DNA for the CDR3 is TGTGCCAGCAGCTTAGGCGGACAGGGGAATCAGCCCCAGCATTTT.

The chain is built from TRBV6-5 and TRBJ2-2, with TRBD1 matching over 7 bases. V was clipped by 0 bases and J by 4 bases; unmatched bases: 2. Germline V gene data show CDR1 as MNHEY and CDR2 as SVGAGI. The CDR3 covers 15 residues. The DNA for the CDR3 is TGTGCCAGCAGTTACTCGACAGGGATCACCGGGGAGCTGTTTTTT. This encodes CASSYSTGITGELFF.

The gene calls are TRBV5-1 and TRBJ2-7; D may be TRBD2 (5 bases). V lost 0 bases and J 6 bases, leaving 7 bases between the germline ends. The CDR3 spans 12 residues. Looked up from germline, CDR1 is SGHRS and CDR2 is YFSETQ. In nucleotides, the CDR3 is TGCGCCAGCAGCTTGGCCAGCGGCGAGCAGTACTTC. Encoded protein: CASSLASGEQYF.

The chain has TRBV6-5 and TRBJ2-6; weak D call: TRBD1 (6 bases). Germline assignment: CDR1 MNHEY and CDR2 SVGAGI. V lost 5 bases and J lost 4, with 12 bases in between. This CDR3 has 15 residues. For the CDR3, the DNA is TGTGCCAGCAGTACACCAGGGGCCGGGGCCAACGTCCTGACTTTC. It specifies CASSTPGAGANVLTF.

The rearrangement joins TRBV5-1 to TRBJ2-2; no clear D gene. Germline CDR1 reads SGHRS; CDR2 reads YFSETQ. The CDR3 covers 16 residues. V lost 0 bases and J lost 6, with 15 bases in between. CDR3 amino acids: CASSLVAGNLAGELFF. The DNA for the CDR3 is TGCGCCAGCAGCTTGGTAGCTGGTAATCTGGCCGGGGAGCTGTTTTTT.

The chain carries TRBV6-2 or TRBV6-3 and TRBJ1-5; unclear D gene. V was cut by 0 bases and J by 4 bases, with 10 bases left in between. This CDR3 spans 15 amino acids. Germline V CDR1 and CDR2: MNHEY, SVGEGT. The CDR3 loop reads CASSYSRGWNQPQHF. CDR3 sequence (DNA): TGTGCCAGCAGTTACTCCCGAGGATGGAATCAGCCCCAGCATTTT.

J is TRBJ2-2 and V is TRBV5-5; D is possibly TRBD2 (7 bases). The CDR3 contains 16 residues. Germline CDR1 reads SGHKS; CDR2 reads YYEKEE (reference sequence). Trimming took off 3 bases at V and 7 bases at J, with 19 bases between the two ends. The CDR3 is CASSSYYGGPGGELFF. CDR3 bases: TGTGCCAGCAGCTCATATTACGGGGGGCCGGGCGGGGAGCTGTTTTTT.

The chain has TRBV18 and TRBJ2-1; D possibly corresponds to TRBD1 (6 bases). Germline CDR1 reads KGHSH; CDR2 reads LQKENI. Trimming left V 6 bases short and J 12 bases short, with 24 bases between. The CDR3 is 15 residues long. In nucleotides, the CDR3 is TGTGCCAGCTCCACCAGCAGCCTAACAGGGCGCGTGCAGTTCTTC. This codes for CASSTSSLTGRVQFF.

The chain couples TRBV9 to TRBJ2-6; 9 positions match TRBD2. CDR3 length: 19 amino acids. V was pared by 3 bases and J by 1 base, with 11 bases of the junction left unmatched. Germline values: CDR1 SGDLS, CDR2 YYNGEE. Written as DNA, the CDR3 is TGTGCCAGCAGCGCCCAAACGGGAGCGGGAGGTTCTGGGGCCAACGTCCTGACTTTC. Protein product: CASSAQTGAGGSGANVLTF.

This chain joins TRBV10-3 and TRBJ1-1; D not certain. Germline CDR1 ENHRY, CDR2 SYGVKD. With 11 bases removed from V and 0 bases from J, the gap between germline ends came to 13 bases. The CDR3 runs 13 residues. This CDR3 reads CAASGVLNTEAFF. The CDR3 DNA follows: TGTGCCGCCAGCGGGGTACTGAACACTGAAGCTTTCTTT.

The V gene is TRBV15, the J gene TRBJ2-7; 7 nucleotides align to TRBD2. J lost 8 bases, V lost 3 bases, and 19 bases had no gene match. This CDR3 has 17 amino acids. The V gene's germline CDR1 is LNHNV and CDR2 YYDKDF (reference sequence). CDR3: CATSSDDGLDLGLKQYF. Here the CDR3 DNA reads TGTGCCACCAGCAGCGACGATGGACTAGACCTAGGGTTGAAGCAGTACTTC.

The chain employs TRBV30 and TRBJ1-2; tentative D call: TRBD1 (6 bases). The germline V gene has CDR1 GTSNPN and CDR2 SVGIG (reference sequence). The CDR3 totals 18 residues. V was pared by 2 bases and J by 0 bases, with 22 bases between. In DNA, the CDR3 is TGTGCCTGGAGTATCCTGGACAGAGTCCGACCTGCTAACTATGGCTACACCTTC. Protein sequence: CAWSILDRVRPANYGYTF.

Concerning this clone: A junction end diverges from the germline sequence, so it may reflect a read error. This chain connects TRBV6-2 or TRBV6-3 to TRBJ1-6; D uncertain. The CDR3 has 14 residues. CDR1 and CDR2 (germline): MNHEY, SVGEGT. The CDR3: CASSPSRQNSPLHF. The CDR3 DNA sequence: TGTGCCAGCAGTCCATCTCGACAAAATTCACCCCTCCATTTT.

V gene TRBV2 combines with J gene TRBJ1-2, with a tentative D call TRBD1 (6 bases). V shed 5 bases and J shed 2 bases, with 12 bases lying between them. The germline V gene encodes CDR1 SNHLY and CDR2 FYNNEI. The length of the CDR3 is 14 residues. The CDR3 sequence: CASSTRQANYGYTF. DNA for the CDR3: TGTGCCAGCAGTACTAGACAGGCGAACTATGGCTACACCTTC. The full variable domain, with the rest looked up from reference TRBV2 and TRBJ1-2, is EPEVTQTPSHQVTQMGQEVILRCVPISNHLYFYWYRQILGQKVEFLVSFYNNEISEKSEIFDDQFSVERPDGSNFTLKIRSTKLEDSAMYFCASSTRQANYGYTFGSGTRLTVV.

This rearrangement joins TRBV7-2 to TRBJ1-4; no definite D call. V lost 5 bases to trimming and J lost 8 bases, with 15 bases between them. The CDR3 length is 14 residues. Germline lookup yields CDR1 SGHTA and CDR2 FQGNSA. Here the CDR3 reads CASSQEGILEKLFF. The CDR3 DNA reads as TGTGCCAGCAGCCAAGAGGGAATTCTGGAAAAACTGTTTTTT.

The chain is built from TRBV6-2 or TRBV6-3 and TRBJ2-3, with D perhaps TRBD1 (5 bases). Deletions cut 7 bases from V and 1 base from J, with 15 bases between. Per germline, CDR1 MNHEY and CDR2 SVGEGT. The CDR3 length is 15 residues. The CDR3 is CASTPPGQGTDTQYF. The CDR3 nucleotides read TGTGCCAGCACCCCCCCAGGGCAGGGCACAGATACGCAGTATTTT.

The rearrangement uses TRBV28 and TRBJ1-1, with D uncertain. Looked up from germline, CDR1 is MDHEN and CDR2 is SYDVKM. V dropped 6 bases and J dropped 10 bases, with 12 bases sitting between them. The CDR3 is 11 residues long. CDR3 sequence: CASSYSRTAFF. CDR3 in DNA: TGTGCCAGCAGCTACAGCCGCACAGCTTTCTTT.

The V call is TRBV7-2, the J call TRBJ1-1, with TRBD1 matching 7 bases. Trimming took 5 bases from V and 3 from J; bases not matched to a gene: 3. Germline loops: CDR1 SGHTA, CDR2 FQGNSA. The CDR3 is 13 residues long. The CDR3 DNA sequence: TGTGCCAGCAGCCAGGGGGGTGACACTGAAGCTTTCTTT. Protein sequence: CASSQGGDTEAFF.

The chain recombines TRBV2 with TRBJ1-1; D possibly corresponds to TRBD1 (5 bases). Per germline, CDR1 SNHLY and CDR2 FYNNEI. V lost 5 bases to trimming and J lost 0 bases, with 13 bases between them. The CDR3 consists of 15 residues. CDR3 amino acids: CASSPGGYLNTEAFF. CDR3 nucleotides: TGTGCCAGCAGTCCCGGGGGATACCTGAACACTGAAGCTTTCTTT.

The chain employs TRBV10-2 and TRBJ1-3; D uncertain. Germline V gene data show CDR1 as WSHSY and CDR2 as SAAADI. V lost 6 bases and J 4 bases, leaving 13 bases between the germline ends. The CDR3 extends over 14 amino acids. The CDR3 protein is CASSGRVEGNTIYF. The DNA for the CDR3 is TGCGCCAGCAGCGGGAGGGTTGAGGGAAACACCATATATTTT.

V usage is TRBV5-1 and J usage is TRBJ1-2, with 7 bases aligning to TRBD1. Looked up from germline, CDR1 is SGHRS and CDR2 is YFSETQ. CDR3 length: 15 residues. J gave up 6 bases and V 4 bases, and 12 bases lay outside the gene matches. CDR3 sequence reads: CASSRTGTVENGYTF. The CDR3 DNA reads as TGCGCCAGCAGCCGTACTGGGACAGTAGAGAATGGCTACACCTTC. Together with reference TRBV5-1 and TRBJ1-2, the CDR3 gives the full variable domain: KAGVTQTPRYLIKTRGQQVTLSCSPISGHRSVSWYQQTPGQGLQFLFEYFSETQRNKGNFPGRFSGRQFSNSRSEMNVSTLELGDSALYLCASSRTGTVENGYTFGSGTRLTVV.

This sequence joins TRBV4-3 and TRBJ2-7; the match to TRBD1 covers 8 bases. Losses at the gene ends were 0 bases for V and 4 bases for J; bases not matched to a gene: 5. This CDR3 is built from 15 residues. Per the germline V gene, CDR1 is LGHNA and CDR2 is YSLEER. CDR3 residues: CASSQETGGSYEQYF. CDR3 DNA: TGCGCCAGCAGCCAAGAAACAGGGGGTAGTTACGAGCAGTACTTC.